The entry below gives a single T cell receptor (beta chain) sequence along with its context. Germline values: CDR1 ENHRY, CDR2 SYGVKD. Trimming took 0 bases from V and 0 from J, leaving 9 bases between them. This CDR3 region has 16 residues. Generated by immunoSEQ multiplex PCR, the TCRdb table keeps only in-frame clones and is missing some. In the table there are 300,000 to 400,000 clones, over 90% of which are singletons. Sample time point: blood from clinic visit 5 months post-surgery; TSC patient then seizure free. Patients received at least one anti-epileptic drug before surgery. The data stem from a study of brain T cells in children with intractable seizures.

The sequence was obtained from a boy in the first two years of life with tuberous sclerosis and intractable seizures. The material sequenced was peripheral blood, taken approximately 5 months after surgery. The rearrangement joins TRBV10-3 to TRBJ1-3; D gene uncertain. The CDR3 sequence: CAISESFEDSGNTIYF. The DNA for the CDR3 is TGTGCCATCAGTGAGTCGTTTGAGGACTCTGGAAACACCATATATTTT.